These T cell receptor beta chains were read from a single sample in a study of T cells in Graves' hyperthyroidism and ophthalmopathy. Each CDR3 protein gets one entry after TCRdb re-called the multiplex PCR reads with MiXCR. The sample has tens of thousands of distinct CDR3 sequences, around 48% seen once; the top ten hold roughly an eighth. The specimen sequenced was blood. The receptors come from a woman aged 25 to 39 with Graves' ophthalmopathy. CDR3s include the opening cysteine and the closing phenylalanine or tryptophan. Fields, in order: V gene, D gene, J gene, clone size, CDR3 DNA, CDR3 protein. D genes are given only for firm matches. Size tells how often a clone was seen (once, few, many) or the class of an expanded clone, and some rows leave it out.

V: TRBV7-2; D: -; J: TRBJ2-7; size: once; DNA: TGTGCCAGCAGCTTGGCCCTGAGGGGTGGCTACGAGCAGTACTTC; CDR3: CASSLALRGGYEQYF
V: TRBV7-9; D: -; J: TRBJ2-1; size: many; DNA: TGTGCCAGCAGCTCCCGCCACAATGAGCAGTTCTTC; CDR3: CASSSRHNEQFF
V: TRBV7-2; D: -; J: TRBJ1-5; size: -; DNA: TGTGCCAGCAGCGGCCAGGGATGGCAGCCCCAGCATTTT; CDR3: CASSGQGWQPQHF
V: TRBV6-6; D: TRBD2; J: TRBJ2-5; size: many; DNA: TGTGCCAGCAGCGTTAGCGGGAGCGGAGGGGAGACCCAGTACTTC; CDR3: CASSVSGSGGETQYF
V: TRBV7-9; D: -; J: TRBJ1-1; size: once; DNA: TGTGCCAGTTTCTCACGAGGGCAGGGGTACACGGAAGCTTTCTTT; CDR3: CASFSRGQGYTEAFF
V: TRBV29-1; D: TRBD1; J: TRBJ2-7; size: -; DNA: TGCAGCGTTCGACAGGGGCAGCAGTACTTC; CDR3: CSVRQGQQYF
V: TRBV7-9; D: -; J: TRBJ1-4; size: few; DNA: TGTGCCAGCAGCGTCGAGTTGTTT; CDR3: CASSVELF
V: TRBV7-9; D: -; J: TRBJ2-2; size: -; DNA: TGTGCCAGCAGCACGTGGAGGGGGGCGGCCGGGGAGCTGTTTTTT; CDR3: CASSTWRGAAGELFF
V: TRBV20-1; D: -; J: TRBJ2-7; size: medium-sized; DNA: TGCAGTGCTAGGGGGTACGAGCAGTACTTC; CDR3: CSARGYEQYF
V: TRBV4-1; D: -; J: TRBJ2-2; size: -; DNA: TGCGCCAGCAGCTTCTCCCCCGGGGAGCTGTTTTTT; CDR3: CASSFSPGELFF
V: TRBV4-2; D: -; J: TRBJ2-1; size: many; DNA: TGTGCCAGCAGCCAAGATGGAACAAATGAGCAGTTCTTC; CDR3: CASSQDGTNEQFF
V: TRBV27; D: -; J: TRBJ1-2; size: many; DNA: TGTGCCAGCAGTGTAACCTTCGGACGGGAATATGGCTACACCTTC; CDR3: CASSVTFGREYGYTF
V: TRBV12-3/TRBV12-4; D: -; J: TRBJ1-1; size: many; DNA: TGTGCCAGCAGTGAAACCGGGAGGGCCACTGAAGCTTTCTTT; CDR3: CASSETGRATEAFF
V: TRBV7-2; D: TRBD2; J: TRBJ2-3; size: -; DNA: TGTGCCAGCAGCCGGGGGGGGCTACGTGATGAGCAGTATTTT; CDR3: CASSRGGLRDEQYF
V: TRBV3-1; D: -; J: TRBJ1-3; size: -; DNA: TGTGCCAGCAGCCAAGTCAGCAGAGACACCATATATTTT; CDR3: CASSQVSRDTIYF
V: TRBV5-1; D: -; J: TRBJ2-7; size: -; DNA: TGCGCCAGCAACTTGGTTTCAGGAGGGCCCTACGAGCAGTACTTC; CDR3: CASNLVSGGPYEQYF
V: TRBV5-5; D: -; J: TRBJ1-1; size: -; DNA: TGTGCCAGCAGCTTTGGCTGGGGGGCGGGCACGGAAGCTTTCTTT; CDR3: CASSFGWGAGTEAFF
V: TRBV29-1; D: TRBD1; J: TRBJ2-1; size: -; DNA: TGCAGCGTTCGCTCCGGGACAGGGGCATACAATGAGCAGTTCTTC; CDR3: CSVRSGTGAYNEQFF
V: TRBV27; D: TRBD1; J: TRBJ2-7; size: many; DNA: TGTGCCAGCAGTTTACGACAGGGTTGGCACGAGCAGTACTTC; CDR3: CASSLRQGWHEQYF
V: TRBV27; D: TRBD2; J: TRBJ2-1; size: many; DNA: TGTGCCAGCAGAACGGGAGGGGTTAACAATGAGCAGTTCTTC; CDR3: CASRTGGVNNEQFF
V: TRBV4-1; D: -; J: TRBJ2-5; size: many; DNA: TGCGCCAGCAGCCAAGATTCATCCGGGAACGTGAAGACCCAGTACTTC; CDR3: CASSQDSSGNVKTQYF
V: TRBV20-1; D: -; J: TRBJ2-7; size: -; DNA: TGCAGTGCTAGAGTGGCGGGGGCTGGACCCTACGAGCAGTACTTC; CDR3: CSARVAGAGPYEQYF
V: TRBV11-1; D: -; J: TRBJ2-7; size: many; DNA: TGTGCCAGCAGCTTTGCGGGGTCCTACGAGCAGTACTTC; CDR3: CASSFAGSYEQYF
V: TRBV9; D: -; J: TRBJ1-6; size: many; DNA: TGTGCCAGCAGCGAGTGGGACGGCGGCTATAATTCACCCCTCCACTTT; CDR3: CASSEWDGGYNSPLHF
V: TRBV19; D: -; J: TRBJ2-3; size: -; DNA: TGTGCCAGTAGACAGTCGGGAGATACGCAGTATTTT; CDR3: CASRQSGDTQYF
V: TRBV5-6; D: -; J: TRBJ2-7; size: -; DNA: TGTGCCAGCAGCTTGGTAGCGGGGCAGGGGGCGCGCGAGCAGTACTTC; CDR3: CASSLVAGQGAREQYF
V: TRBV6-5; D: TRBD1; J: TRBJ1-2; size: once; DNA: TGTGCCAGCAGTAAATCCGGGACAGACGATGGCGACACCTTC; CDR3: CASSKSGTDDGDTF
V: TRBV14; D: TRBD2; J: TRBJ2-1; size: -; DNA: TGCGCCAGCAGCCGAACTAGCGCTATCAACAATGAGCAGTTCTTC; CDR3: CASSRTSAINNEQFF
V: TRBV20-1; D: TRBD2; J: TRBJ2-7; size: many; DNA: TGCAGTGCTAGAGCCTTGGGAGCGGGAGTCTCCTACGAGCAGTACTTC; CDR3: CSARALGAGVSYEQYF
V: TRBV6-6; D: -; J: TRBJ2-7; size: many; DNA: TGTGCCAGCATTCAGGGGGGCTGGTCCTACGAGCAGTACTTC; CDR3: CASIQGGWSYEQYF
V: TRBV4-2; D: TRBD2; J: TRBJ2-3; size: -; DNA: TGTGCCAGCAGCCAAGGACTTACTAGCGGGGGGGACAATGAGCAGTATTTT; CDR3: CASSQGLTSGGDNEQYF
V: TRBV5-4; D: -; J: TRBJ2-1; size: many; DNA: TGTGCCAGCAGCTTGGGGTCCAGGGGCATCTACAATGAGCAGTTCTTC; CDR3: CASSLGSRGIYNEQFF